This TCR beta chain came from a study of T-cell memory formation after mild COVID-19. Turning to the study itself: TCR clustering was largely donor specific. Study-wide points: Memory cells collected pre-infection included some clones that later responded, suggesting cross-reactive memory joined. Clones that got smaller from day 15 to 85 had even CD4/CD8, while clones growing later tipped toward CD4+.

Via MiXCR, TCRdb re-called the 5' RACE reads, giving one row per CDR3 protein. This table holds some 200,000 distinct CDR3 sequences, about 9.2% found once. This clonotype was recorded at least ten times. Its antigen remains unidentified. The TCR originated in a man in his late teens or twenties who had mild COVID-19 (a few samples of this study predate the infection). Cell type and time point are not known. The sample taken for sequencing was PBMCs or a T cell subset sorted from them (not recorded which).

The CDR3 protein is CASSSSGSLGNIQYF. The CDR3 coding sequence is TGTGCCAGCAGCTCTAGCGGGTCCCTAGGGAACATTCAGTACTTC. The genes are TRBV7-2 and TRBJ2-4, with 8 bases lining up with TRBD2. This CDR3 spans 15 amino acids. The V segment lost 4 bases and the J segment 7 bases; nucleotides outside the gene matches: 9. Looked up from germline, CDR1 is SGHTA and CDR2 is FQGNSA.